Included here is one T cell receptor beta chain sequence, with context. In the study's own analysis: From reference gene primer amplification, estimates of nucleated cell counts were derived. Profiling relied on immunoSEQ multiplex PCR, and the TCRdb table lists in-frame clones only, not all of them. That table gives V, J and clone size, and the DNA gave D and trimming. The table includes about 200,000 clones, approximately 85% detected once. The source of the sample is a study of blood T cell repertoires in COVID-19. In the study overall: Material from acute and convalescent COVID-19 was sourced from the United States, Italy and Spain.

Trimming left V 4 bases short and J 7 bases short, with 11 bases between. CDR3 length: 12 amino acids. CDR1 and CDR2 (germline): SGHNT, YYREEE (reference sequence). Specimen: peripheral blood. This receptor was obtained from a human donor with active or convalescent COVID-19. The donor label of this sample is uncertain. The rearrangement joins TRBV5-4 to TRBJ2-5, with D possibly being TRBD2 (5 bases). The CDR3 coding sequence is TGTGCCAGCAGCCCGGACTGGGGGACCCAGTACTTC. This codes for CASSPDWGTQYF.